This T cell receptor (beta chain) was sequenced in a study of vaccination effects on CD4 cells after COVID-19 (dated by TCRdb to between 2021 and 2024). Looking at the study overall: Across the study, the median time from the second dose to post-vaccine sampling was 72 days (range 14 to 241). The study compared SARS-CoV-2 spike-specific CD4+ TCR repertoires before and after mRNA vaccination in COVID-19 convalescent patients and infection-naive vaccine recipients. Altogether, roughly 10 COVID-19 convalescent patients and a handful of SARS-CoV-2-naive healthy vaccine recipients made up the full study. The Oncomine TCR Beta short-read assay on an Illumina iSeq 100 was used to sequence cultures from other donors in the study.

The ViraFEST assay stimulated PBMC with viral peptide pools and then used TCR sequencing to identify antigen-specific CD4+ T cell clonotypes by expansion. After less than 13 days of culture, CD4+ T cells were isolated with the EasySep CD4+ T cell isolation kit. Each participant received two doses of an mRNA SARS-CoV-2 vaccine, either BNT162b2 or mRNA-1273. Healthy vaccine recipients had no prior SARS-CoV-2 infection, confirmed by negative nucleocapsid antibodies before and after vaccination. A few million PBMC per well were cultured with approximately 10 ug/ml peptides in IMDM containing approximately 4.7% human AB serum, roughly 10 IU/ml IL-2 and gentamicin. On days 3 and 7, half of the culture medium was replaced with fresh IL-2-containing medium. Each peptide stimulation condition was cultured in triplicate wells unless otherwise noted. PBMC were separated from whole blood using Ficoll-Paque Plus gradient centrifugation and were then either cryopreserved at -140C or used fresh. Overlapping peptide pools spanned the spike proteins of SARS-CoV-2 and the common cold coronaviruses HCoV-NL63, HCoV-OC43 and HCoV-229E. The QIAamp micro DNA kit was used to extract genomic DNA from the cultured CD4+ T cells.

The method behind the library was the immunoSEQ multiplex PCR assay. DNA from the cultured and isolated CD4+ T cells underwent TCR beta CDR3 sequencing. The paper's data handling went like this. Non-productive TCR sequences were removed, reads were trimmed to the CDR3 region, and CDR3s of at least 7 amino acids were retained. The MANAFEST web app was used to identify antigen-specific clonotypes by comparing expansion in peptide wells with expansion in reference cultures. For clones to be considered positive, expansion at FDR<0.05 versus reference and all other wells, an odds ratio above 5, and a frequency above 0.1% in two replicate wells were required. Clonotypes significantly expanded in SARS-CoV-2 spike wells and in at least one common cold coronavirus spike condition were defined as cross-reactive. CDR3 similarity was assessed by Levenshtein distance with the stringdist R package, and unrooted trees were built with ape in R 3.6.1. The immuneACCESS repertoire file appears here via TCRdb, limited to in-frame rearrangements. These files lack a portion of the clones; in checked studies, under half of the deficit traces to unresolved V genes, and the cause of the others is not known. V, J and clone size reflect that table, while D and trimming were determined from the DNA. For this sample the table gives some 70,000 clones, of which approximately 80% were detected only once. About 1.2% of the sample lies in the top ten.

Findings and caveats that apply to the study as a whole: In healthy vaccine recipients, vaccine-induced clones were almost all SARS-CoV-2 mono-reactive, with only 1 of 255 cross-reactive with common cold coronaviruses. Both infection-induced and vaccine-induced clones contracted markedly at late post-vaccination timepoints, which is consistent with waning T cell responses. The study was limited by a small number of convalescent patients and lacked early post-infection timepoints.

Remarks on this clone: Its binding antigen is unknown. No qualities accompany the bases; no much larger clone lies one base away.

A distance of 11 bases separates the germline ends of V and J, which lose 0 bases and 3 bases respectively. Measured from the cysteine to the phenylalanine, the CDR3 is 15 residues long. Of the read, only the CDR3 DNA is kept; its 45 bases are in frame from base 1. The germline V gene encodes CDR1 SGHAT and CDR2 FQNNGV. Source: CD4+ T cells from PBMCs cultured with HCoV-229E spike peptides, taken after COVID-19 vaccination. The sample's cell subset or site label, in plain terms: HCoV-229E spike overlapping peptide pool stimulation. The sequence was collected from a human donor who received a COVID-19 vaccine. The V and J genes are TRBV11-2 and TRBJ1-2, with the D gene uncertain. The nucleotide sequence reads TGTGCCAGCAGCTTAGATCACGCCAGTTACTATGGCTACACCTTC. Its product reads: CASSLDHASYYGYTF.